The 5 T cell receptor beta chains given below trace back to one sample, sequenced in a study of OX40 agonist ivuxolimab in advanced cancers. Sequencing used immunoSEQ multiplex PCR; TCRdb keeps in-frame clones, though not all of them. The sample lists approximately 42,000 clones; roughly 90% were seen once. Material: CD4+ or CD8+ T cells sorted from blood, obtained in a trial of the OX40 agonist ivuxolimab. Receptors originate from an adult with an advanced solid tumor such as melanoma, head and neck, liver or kidney cancer.

This sequence joins TRBV7-6 and TRBJ1-3; no clear D. CDR3 length: 13 amino acids. The germline V and J ends were trimmed by 4 bases and 0 bases, with 4 bases remaining between them. Germline lookup yields CDR1 SGHVS and CDR2 FNYEAQ. Written as DNA, the CDR3 is TGTGCCAGCAGCTCGAACTCTGGAAACACCATATATTTT. Translating gives CASSSNSGNTIYF.

This chain joins TRBV15 and TRBJ1-2, with a weak D call TRBD1 (5 bases). This CDR3 spans 12 amino acids. Trimming removed 2 bases at V and 6 bases at J, with 7 bases between. Germline values: CDR1 LNHNV, CDR2 YYDKDF (reference sequence). In DNA form, the CDR3 reads TGTGCCACCAGCAGACAGGGTAATGGCTACACCTTC. This codes for CATSRQGNGYTF. Based on the CDR3 plus reference TRBV15 and TRBJ1-2, the full variable domain is DAMVIQNPRYQVTQFGKPVTLSCSQTLNHNVMYWYQQKSSQAPKLLFHYYDKDFNNEADTPDNFQSRRPNTSFCFLDIRSPGLGDTAMYLCATSRQGNGYTFGSGTRLTVV.

Points on this clone: Within the sample, other DNA sequences also encode this same CDR3. The rearrangement joins TRBV9 to TRBJ2-2; TRBD2 agrees at 11 bases. With 4 bases clipped from V and 5 bases from J, the junction kept 13 bases outside the gene matches. This CDR3 has 18 amino acids. Germline loops: CDR1 SGDLS, CDR2 YYNGEE. CDR3 DNA sequence: TGTGCCAGCAGCACACCGACGAGACTAGCGGGGAGAACCGGGGAGCTGTTTTTT. Translating it yields CASSTPTRLAGRTGELFF.

The J gene is TRBJ1-5, the V gene TRBV28, with D hard to call. The CDR3 spans 14 residues. The germline CDR1 and CDR2 sequences are MDHEN and SYDVKM. V was clipped by 3 bases and J by 6 bases, with 12 bases between them. In nucleotides, the CDR3 is TGTGCCAGCAGTTTTCTAGCCCCAGGTCAGCCCCAGCATTTT. This gives the protein CASSFLAPGQPQHF.

The chain couples TRBV27 to TRBJ1-5; D gene ambiguous. Germline V gene data show CDR1 as MNHEY and CDR2 as SMNVEV (reference sequence). The CDR3 contains 16 residues. Trimming pared 0 bases from V and 0 bases from J, leaving 9 bases between. In DNA form, the CDR3 reads TGTGCCAGCAGTTTATCCGGACCGCGTAGCAATCAGCCCCAGCATTTT. Its protein product is CASSLSGPRSNQPQHF.